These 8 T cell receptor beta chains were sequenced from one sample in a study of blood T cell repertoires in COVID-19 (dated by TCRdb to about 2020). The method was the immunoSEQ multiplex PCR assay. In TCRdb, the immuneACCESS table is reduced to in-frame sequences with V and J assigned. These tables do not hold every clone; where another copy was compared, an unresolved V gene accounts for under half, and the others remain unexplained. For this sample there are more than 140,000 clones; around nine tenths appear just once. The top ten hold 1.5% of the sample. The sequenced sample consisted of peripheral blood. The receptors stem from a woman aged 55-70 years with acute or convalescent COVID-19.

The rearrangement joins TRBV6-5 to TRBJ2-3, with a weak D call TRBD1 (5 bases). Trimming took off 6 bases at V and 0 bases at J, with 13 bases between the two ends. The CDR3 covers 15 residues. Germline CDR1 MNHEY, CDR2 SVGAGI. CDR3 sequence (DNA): TGTGCCAGCAGACCAGGACACTTCAGCACAGATACGCAGTATTTT. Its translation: CASRPGHFSTDTQYF.

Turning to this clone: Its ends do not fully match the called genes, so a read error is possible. The CDR3 sequence is CASSLNRINSYEQYF. The CDR3, as DNA: TGTGCTAGCAGCCTAAACAGGATTAACTCCTACGAGCAGTACTTC. The chain recombines TRBV7-7 with TRBJ2-7, with a possible D match to TRBD1 (5 bases). From germline, CDR1 is SSHAT and CDR2 FNYEAQ (reference sequence). The CDR3 extends over 15 amino acids.

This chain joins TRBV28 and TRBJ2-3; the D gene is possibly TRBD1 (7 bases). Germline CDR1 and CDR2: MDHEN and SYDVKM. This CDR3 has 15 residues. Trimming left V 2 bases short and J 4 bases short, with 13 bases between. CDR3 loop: CASSLRQGLADTQYF. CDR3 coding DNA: TGTGCCAGCAGTTTAAGACAGGGACTCGCAGATACGCAGTATTTT.

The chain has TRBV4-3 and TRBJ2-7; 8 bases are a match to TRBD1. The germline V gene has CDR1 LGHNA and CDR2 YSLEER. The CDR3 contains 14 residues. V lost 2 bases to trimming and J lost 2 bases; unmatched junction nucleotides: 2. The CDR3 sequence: CASSQLRGPYEQYF. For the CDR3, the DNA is TGCGCCAGCAGCCAACTCAGGGGGCCCTACGAGCAGTACTTC.

The DNA of the CDR3 is TGTGCCAGCAGCTTATCAGGACAGGGGTTTCTTGAAGCTTTCTTT. This sequence encodes CASSLSGQGFLEAFF. This chain connects TRBV7-6 to TRBJ1-1, with 9 nucleotides matching TRBD1. This CDR3 comprises 15 residues. Germline V CDR1 and CDR2: SGHVS, FNYEAQ. V lost 2 bases, J lost 7 bases, and 8 bases stayed unmatched.

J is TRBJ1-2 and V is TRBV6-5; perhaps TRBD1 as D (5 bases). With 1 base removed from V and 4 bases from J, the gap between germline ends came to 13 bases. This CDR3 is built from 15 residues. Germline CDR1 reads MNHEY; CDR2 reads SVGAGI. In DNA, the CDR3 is TGTGCCAGCAGTTACTTAGGGGCCGTGCGCTATGGCTACACCTTC. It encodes CASSYLGAVRYGYTF.

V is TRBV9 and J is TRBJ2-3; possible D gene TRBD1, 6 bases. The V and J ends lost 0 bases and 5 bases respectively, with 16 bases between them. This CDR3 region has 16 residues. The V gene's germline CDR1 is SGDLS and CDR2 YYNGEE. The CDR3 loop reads CASSVARGVWGDTQYF. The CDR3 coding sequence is TGTGCCAGCAGCGTAGCCAGGGGAGTATGGGGAGATACGCAGTATTTT.

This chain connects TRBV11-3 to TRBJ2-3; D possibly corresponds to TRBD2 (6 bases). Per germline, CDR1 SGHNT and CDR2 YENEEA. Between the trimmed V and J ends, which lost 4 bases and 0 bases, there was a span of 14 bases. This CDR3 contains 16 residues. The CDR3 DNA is TGTGCCAGCAGCTCAACGCGGGACGGTAGCACAGATACGCAGTATTTT. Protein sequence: CASSSTRDGSTDTQYF.